Each of the 18 T cell receptor beta chains below was sequenced from the same sample in a study of cytomegalovirus exposure and HLA in healthy donors. PCR amplification relied on 60 Vbeta primers (plus 13 Jbeta primers). Libraries were prepared by immunoSEQ multiplex PCR; TCRdb keeps only in-frame clonotypes and omits some of them. Here the sample spans around 100,000 clones, around three quarters being singletons. The sequencing input was PBMCs. The origin of the receptors is a man aged 25-40 years in good health and CMV-seronegative.

This chain connects TRBV5-1 to TRBJ2-7; D is unresolved. CDR3 length: 14 amino acids. The V gene's germline CDR1 is SGHRS and CDR2 YFSETQ. V was cut by 0 bases and J by 0 bases, with 7 bases left in between. The CDR3 protein is CASSLDSSSYEQYF. The CDR3, as DNA: TGCGCCAGCAGCTTGGATAGCAGCTCCTACGAGCAGTACTTC.

The count of this clone is one. This chain links TRBV6-4 with TRBJ2-3; maybe TRBD1 (6 bases). Trimming took off 4 bases at V and 3 bases at J, with 14 bases between the two ends. The CDR3 is made up of 15 amino acids. In germline, CDR1 is MRHNA, CDR2 SNTAGT. CDR3 sequence (DNA): TGTGCCAGCAGTGCAGGGGAAGGAGCTACAGATACGCAGTATTTT. It encodes CASSAGEGATDTQYF.

This clone was seen only once. The V and J genes are TRBV6-6 and TRBJ2-1; 10 positions agree with TRBD2. Trimming removed 3 bases from V and 7 bases from J; junction bases left unmatched: 6. Germline V lookup: CDR1 MNHNY, CDR2 SVGAGI (reference sequence). The length of the CDR3 is 15 residues. Written as DNA, the CDR3 is TGTGCCAGCAGTTATTTGGGGACTAGCGTTAATGAGCAGTTCTTC. This gives the protein CASSYLGTSVNEQFF.

Comment on this clone: One end of the junction is discordant with germline, which a read error may explain. The V gene is TRBV2, the J gene TRBJ1-2; tentatively, D is TRBD1 (6 bases). CDR3 size: 12 residues. The germline V gene encodes CDR1 SNHLY and CDR2 FYNNEI. The DNA for the CDR3 is TGTGCCAGCAGTGAAGCGTCGCGGGGGGCACTTTTC. Translation gives CASSEASRGALF.

V and J are TRBV2 and TRBJ2-4; D gene unclear. The V end was cut by 3 bases, the J end by 0 bases, with 9 bases between. This CDR3 contains 15 residues. CDR1 is SNHLY and CDR2 is FYNNEI in the germline V gene. CDR3 loop: CASSERSTAKNIQYF. CDR3 DNA sequence: TGTGCCAGCAGTGAGAGGTCGACAGCCAAAAACATTCAGTACTTC.

This clone was seen more than once but under ten times. The chain links TRBV5-1 to TRBJ2-5; 8 nucleotides agree with TRBD1. The germline gives CDR1 SGHRS, CDR2 YFSETQ. The length of the CDR3 is 14 residues. V shed 1 base, J shed 2 bases, and the junction held 1 base outside the gene matches. For the CDR3, the DNA is TGCGCCAGCAGCTTGCAGGGGGCGCAAGAGACCCAGTACTTC. Its translation is CASSLQGAQETQYF. Filled out from reference TRBV5-1 and TRBJ2-5, the complete variable domain reads KAGVTQTPRYLIKTRGQQVTLSCSPISGHRSVSWYQQTPGQGLQFLFEYFSETQRNKGNFPGRFSGRQFSNSRSEMNVSTLELGDSALYLCASSLQGAQETQYFGPGTRLLVL.

The rearrangement links TRBV4-3 to TRBJ1-4; unclear D gene. Per germline, CDR1 LGHNA and CDR2 YSLEER. The V end lost 0 bases, the J end lost 7 bases, and 12 bases lay between the germline ends. The CDR3 is 15 residues long. The chain's CDR3 is CASSQELAGGEKLFF. DNA of the CDR3: TGCGCCAGCAGCCAAGAATTGGCAGGAGGTGAAAAACTGTTTTTT.

CDR3 amino acids: CASSLNPQGQANTGELFF. The CDR3 coding sequence is TGCGCCAGCAGTTTAAACCCCCAGGGACAGGCGAACACCGGGGAGCTGTTTTTT. V usage is TRBV5-1 and J usage is TRBJ2-2, with TRBD1 matching 8 bases. The V gene's germline CDR1 is SGHRS and CDR2 YFSETQ. CDR3 length: 18 residues. V shed 5 bases and J 0 bases; nucleotides not matched to a gene: 12.

The chain carries TRBV27 and TRBJ2-7; 7 nucleotides match TRBD2. Germline CDR1 reads MNHEY; CDR2 reads SMNVEV (reference sequence). Germline trimming cut 4 bases from V and 2 bases from J; bases unmatched to any gene: 11. The CDR3 contains 16 residues. The chain's CDR3 is CASSSRVGGITYEQYF. The CDR3 DNA sequence: TGTGCCAGCAGTTCCCGCGTCGGGGGGATTACCTACGAGCAGTACTTC.

The J gene is TRBJ2-4, the V gene TRBV28; 11 bases agree with TRBD1. CDR3 size: 20 residues. Trimming at V came to 8 bases and at J to 0 bases, leaving 18 bases not matched to a gene. Per germline, CDR1 MDHEN and CDR2 SYDVKM. CDR3 region: CASGPLRGQGVFLAKNIQYF. The CDR3 DNA follows: TGTGCCAGCGGTCCTTTACGGGGACAGGGGGTTTTTCTAGCCAAAAACATTCAGTACTTC. The variable domain in full, with the rest retrieved from reference TRBV28 and TRBJ2-4, is DVKVTQSSRYLVKRTGEKVFLECVQDMDHENMFWYRQDPGLGLRLIYFSYDVKMKEKGDIPEGYSVSREKKERFSLILESASTNQTSMYLCASGPLRGQGVFLAKNIQYFGAGTRLSVL.

The V and J genes are TRBV28 and TRBJ2-7; possible D gene TRBD2, 5 bases. The CDR3 spans 12 residues. Germline V gives CDR1 MDHEN, CDR2 SYDVKM. Trimming left V 6 bases short and J 7 bases short, with 13 bases between. The CDR3 protein is CASSRGSLEQYF. CDR3 in DNA: TGTGCCAGCAGCCGGGGTTCGTTAGAGCAGTACTTC.

The rearrangement joins TRBV6-5 to TRBJ2-3, with TRBD2 identical over 7 bases. Germline CDR1 reads MNHEY; CDR2 reads SVGAGI. Trimming cost V 6 bases and J 2 bases; bases outside gene matches: 8. This CDR3 contains 15 residues. CDR3 bases: TGTGCCAGCAGCACAGCGGGGTGGGCCACAGATACGCAGTATTTT. As protein: CASSTAGWATDTQYF.

V is TRBV5-1 and J is TRBJ1-2; 8 bases map to TRBD1. V lost 0 bases, J lost 4 bases, and 5 bases stayed unmatched. The CDR3 is made up of 15 amino acids. Germline CDR1 and CDR2: SGHRS and YFSETQ. CDR3 in DNA: TGCGCCAGCAGCTTGGGGCAGGGGGCAAGCTATGGCTACACCTTC. Its protein product is CASSLGQGASYGYTF.

V gene TRBV19 combines with J gene TRBJ1-5; 7 bases agree with TRBD1. The germline CDR1 and CDR2 sequences are LNHDA and SQIVND (reference sequence). After removal of 6 bases from V and 4 bases from J, the junction contained 9 bases not matched to a gene. This CDR3 is 15 amino acids long. The DNA of the CDR3 is TGTGCCAGTAGCCGAGGACAGGATTGGAATCAGCCCCAGCATTTT. Residues: CASSRGQDWNQPQHF.

The chain has TRBV19 and TRBJ2-1, with 9 bases identical to TRBD2. The length of the CDR3 is 15 residues. Germline loops: CDR1 LNHDA, CDR2 SQIVND (reference sequence). The junction had 11 bases not matched to a gene; V was cut back by 7 bases and J by 7 bases. This CDR3 is CASTVGLARGNEQFF. CDR3 nucleotide sequence: TGTGCCAGTACTGTGGGACTAGCACGGGGGAATGAGCAGTTCTTC.

The chain joins TRBV4-3 to TRBJ2-3; D perhaps matches TRBD2 (6 bases). Per germline, CDR1 LGHNA and CDR2 YSLEER. The CDR3 runs to 16 residues. Trimming stripped 0 bases from V and 4 bases from J, with 14 bases between. CDR3 in amino acids: CASSQDIGGLADTQYF. CDR3 coding DNA: TGCGCCAGCAGCCAAGATATTGGGGGGTTGGCAGATACGCAGTATTTT.

The chain couples TRBV28 to TRBJ2-2; D gene uncertain. The CDR3 has 16 amino acids. V was shortened by 2 bases and J by 4 bases, with 14 bases between the two germline ends. The germline CDR1 and CDR2 sequences are MDHEN and SYDVKM. Written as DNA, the CDR3 is TGTGCCAGCAGTTTAAATATTGGCCGGAGCACCGGGGAGCTGTTTTTT. Translated: CASSLNIGRSTGELFF.

The chain joins TRBV19 to TRBJ2-1; D possibly corresponds to TRBD1 (5 bases). V lost 1 base, J lost 0 bases, and 7 bases lay in between. Germline CDR1 is LNHDA and CDR2 is SQIVND (reference sequence). The CDR3 has 15 amino acids. CDR3 protein: CASSIGGNSYNEQFF. The CDR3, as DNA: TGTGCCAGTAGTATAGGGGGCAACTCCTACAATGAGCAGTTCTTC.